A selection of T cell receptor beta chains follows, all from one sample in a study of spatial heterogeneity in lung cancer. TCRdb re-derived calls from the 5' RACE reads in MiXCR, one entry per CDR3 protein. This table has more than 30,000 distinct CDR3 sequences, 4% to 6% appearing once. Source: PBMCs, taken at surgery. These receptors were taken from a female donor with early-stage non-small cell lung cancer. CDR3s leave out the opening cysteine and the closing phenylalanine or tryptophan.

>TRBV7-9
ASSIGLAGRISGTQY
>TRBV6-6
ASSYPPGQETQY
>TRBV5-4
ASSFTGTYEQY
>TRBV6-2/TRBV6-3
ASSQIGRNQPQH
>TRBV4-2
ASSQTIVGTQY
>TRBV2
ASREEPGENSPLH
>TRBV11-2
ASSSKSPTNEKLF
>TRBV2
ASSEFMGEMTEAF
>TRBV29-1
SATGADSYNEQF
>TRBV5-1
ASSLGPDPIYGYT
>TRBV15
ATSRDRVLNEQF
>TRBV19
ASSIVGGFNQPQH
>TRBV12-3/TRBV12-4
ASSSPGGGDQETQY
>TRBV7-2
ASSLIAWGTGNQPQH
>TRBV19
ASGNFGTDTQY
>TRBV4-3
ASSQEDRAGGELF
>TRBV30
AWNPGGWRELF
>TRBV19
ASTLGTSGYNEQF
>TRBV5-1
ASSRGDFGNEQF
>TRBV20-1
SARGTGSTDTQY
>TRBV10-3
AISLGVSYNEQF
>TRBV7-9
ASSLAGREFNEQF
>TRBV20-1
SARDWGYGSYEQY
>TRBV10-3
AISEAAERERGYT
>TRBV9
ASSVVGQGTIA
>TRBV15
ATSREESGTDTQY
>TRBV12-3/TRBV12-4
ASSLLNEQY
>TRBV20-1
SATGSTDTQY
>TRBV12-3/TRBV12-4
ASSLGRQGLRFGTNEKLF
>TRBV10-1
ASSESMPDTQY
>TRBV15
ATSRTSGGPWDTQY
>TRBV2
ASRPPGGGTRTTQY
>TRBV2
ASADYDSNQPQH
>TRBV9
ASSPEGAYTQY
>TRBV12-3/TRBV12-4
ASSLIEDQPQH